The sequence of this T cell receptor (beta chain) was determined in a study of blood T cell repertoires in COVID-19. Study information: Acute and convalescent COVID-19 samples came from the United States, Italy and Spain. PBMCs, B-cell-depleted T cells, or T cells were the source of the cDNA or gDNA that made up the material.

How the authors handled the data: Reference gene primer amplification yielded estimated nucleated cell counts. Assay: immunoSEQ multiplex PCR; the TCRdb copy retains only in-frame clones and omits some. V and J calls and clone size follow that table, whereas D and trimming were derived from the DNA. There are tens of thousands of clones in the sample; 91% occur only once, and 3.1% lies in the top ten. The receptor was derived from a man aged 45 to 65 with acute or convalescent COVID-19. Sequencing input: peripheral blood.

DNA for the CDR3: TGTGCCAGTACCGTGGACAGGGGGAATGAGCAGTTCTTC. This gives the protein CASTVDRGNEQFF. This rearrangement joins TRBV19 to TRBJ2-1, with TRBD1 matching over 10 bases. With V trimmed by 7 bases and J by 7 bases, 4 bases remained unmatched. The V gene's germline CDR1 is LNHDA and CDR2 SQIVND (reference sequence). This CDR3 contains 13 residues.